This T cell receptor (beta chain) was sequenced during a study of T cells after posttransplantation cyclophosphamide (dated by TCRdb to about 2016). As for the study more broadly: The study tracked T cell repertoire reconstitution by TRB sequencing after myeloablative bone marrow transplantation using posttransplantation cyclophosphamide as GVHD prophylaxis. TRB sequencing was also done on up to roughly 3 additional blood samples from 2 to 5.2 years after transplant in 3 patients, and on pretransplant blood from several patients. TRA and TRB clonality were tightly correlated in eight to ten samples, so subsequent TCR analyses focused on TRB only. Samples from some 33 PTCy-treated patients and approximately 16 related bone marrow donors of those patients were subjected to antigen receptor sequencing. Public TRB sequences were searched against a database of over 3,600 sequences associated with responses to pathogens, tumor antigens, self-antigens and alloantigens. Blood from every one of the 30 to 40 PTCy patients who had 1-year posttransplant specimens underwent TRB sequencing.

Paper-wide results and their limitations: Donor-recipient similarity was low at 1-2 months but increased during the first year, and donor CD8+ memory clones often dominated later blood repertoires. The TRB repertoires of T cells infiltrating skin or the GI tract showed only limited overlap with the TRB repertoires found in blood. Across over 40 patients, TRB clonality was highly associated with recipient CMV seropositivity and CMV reactivation, and diversity in PTCy patients was similar to diversity in CNI/methotrexate controls.

Viable CD3+CD4+ or CD3+CD8+ cells that were CCR7+CD45RA+CD45RO-CD95-CD27+CD28+ were classified as naive T cells. Peripheral blood samples were provided by related bone marrow donors on the day of marrow donation. Peripheral blood and bone marrow mononuclear cells were isolated by Ficoll-Hypaque density centrifugation and were cryopreserved. Sorting of CD4+ and CD8+ T cells, including naive and memory subsets, was performed by FACS on a FACSAria II. TRB sequencing was run on genomic DNA with either the immunoSEQ assay at survey resolution or the hsTCRB kit. In the authors' own workflow: The immunoSEQ software handled the initial read processing, while the LymphoSeq R package was used for the repertoire analyses. Clonality was calculated as 1 minus normalized Shannon entropy, and the Gini coefficient was also calculated for each TRB dataset. To infer phenotypes in unsorted samples, TRB sequences from sorted subsets of the recipient or donor were mapped onto unsorted samples from the same recipient. The immuneACCESS repertoire file appears here via TCRdb, limited to in-frame rearrangements. These files lack a portion of the clones; in checked studies, under half of the deficit traces to unresolved V genes, and the cause of the others is not known. V and J calls plus clone size are reproduced from that table; the DNA served to infer D and trimming. Present in this sample are more than 30,000 clones, just over 90% of which were seen just once. The ten largest clones add up to 0.2% to 0.3% of the sample.

Turning to this clone: There is no known antigen for this receptor. Base qualities are not at hand, and no much larger clone is one base apart.

The sequence was collected from an older woman in good health, CMV-negative, and a related stem cell transplant donor. The sequencing input was naive CD4+ T cells sorted from PBMCs.

DNA sequence: TGTGCCAGCAGTTACGCAGGGGGCACCGGGGAGCTGTTTTTT. This translates into CASSYAGGTGELFF. This chain joins TRBV6-6 to TRBJ2-2; TRBD1 aligns with 7 central bases. The germline V gene (reference sequence) yields MNHNY for CDR1 and SVGAGI for CDR2. From V the trimming removes 2 bases and from J it removes 4 bases, while the gene matches leave 1 base of the junction unaccounted for. Taken from cysteine to phenylalanine, the CDR3 has 14 residues. The DNA shown is the 42-base CDR3, in frame from base 1.